This TCR beta chain stems from a study of T cells after yellow fever vaccination. Study conclusions and caveats: A large majority of primary-vaccination clones showed up again after the booster (96% CD4, approximately 90% CD8). FACS-sorted repertoires could contain abundant clonotypes contaminating from the bulk population.

As to this clonotype: Its antigen is not identified.

5'RACE template switching produced TCR cDNA carrying a universal primer site and UMIs. MiXCR, applied by TCRdb to the 5' RACE reads, yields one record per CDR3 protein. Among under 250,000 distinct CDR3 sequences listed, under 3.5% were seen once. Sequenced here: CD4+ T cells sorted from PBMCs, sampled 10 days after the yellow fever booster vaccination. The sequence came from a man younger than 35 who received the YFV17D yellow fever vaccine.

CDR3 sequence reads: CASSPRLAGAQETQYF. The CDR3, as DNA: TGTGCCAGCAGCCCCCGGTTAGCGGGGGCCCAAGAGACCCAGTACTTC. The V call is TRBV3-1, the J call TRBJ2-5; TRBD2 matches at 9 bases. Germline V gene sequence: CDR1 LGHDT, CDR2 YNNKEL (reference sequence). Trimming at V came to 4 bases and at J to 1 base, leaving 7 bases not matched to a gene. CDR3 length equals 16 residues.